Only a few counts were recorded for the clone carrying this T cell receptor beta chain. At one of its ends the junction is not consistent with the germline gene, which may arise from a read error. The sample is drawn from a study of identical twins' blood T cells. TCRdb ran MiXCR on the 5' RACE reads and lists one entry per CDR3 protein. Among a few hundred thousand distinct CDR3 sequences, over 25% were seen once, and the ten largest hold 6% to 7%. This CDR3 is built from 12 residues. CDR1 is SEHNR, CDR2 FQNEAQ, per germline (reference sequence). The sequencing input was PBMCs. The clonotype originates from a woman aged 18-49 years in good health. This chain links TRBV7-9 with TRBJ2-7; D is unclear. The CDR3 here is CASSFYGTQTVF. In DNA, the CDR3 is TGTGCCAGCAGCTTTTACGGAACGCAAACGGTTTTC.